The TCR beta chain described here comes from a study of CD8 T cells in Susac syndrome. Random hexamers served to reverse transcribe about 0.45 to 1 ug RNA. TCRdb redid the calling of the immunoSEQ multiplex PCR reads with MiXCR, one entry per CDR3 protein. Among approximately 180,000 distinct CDR3 sequences listed, nearly 97% were seen once. The multiple sclerosis controls were treatment-naive patients, and their relapsing-remitting disease was stable or active. This TCR derives from a human donor with multiple sclerosis. Specimen: CD4+ T cells from PBMCs.

The CDR3 DNA follows: TGTGCCTGGAGGAGAGGTCCCGGGGAGACCCAGTACTTC. Its protein product is CAWRRGPGETQYF. V gene TRBV30 combines with J gene TRBJ2-5; D call uncertain. Germline values: CDR1 GTSNPN, CDR2 SVGIG (reference sequence). V lost 3 bases and J lost 5, with 13 bases in between. This CDR3 has 13 residues.